This record looks at one T cell receptor (beta chain) sequence and its context. Its matching antigen is unknown. The repertoire was sequenced with immunoSEQ multiplex PCR; TCRdb's copy has only in-frame clones and lacks some. The sample has 15,000 to 20,000 clones, about 76% seen once. The source of the sample is a study of vaccination effects on CD4 cells after COVID-19. At the level of the study: It was a median of 72 days after the second dose that post-vaccine samples were obtained. Findings and limits, study-wide: Researchers reported few convalescent patients and no early post-infection timepoints in the study.

The CDR3 covers 14 residues. Germline V lookup: CDR1 SGHRS, CDR2 YFSETQ. V lost 1 base and J lost 5; bases outside the gene matches: 6. Before any sequencing was done, the ViraFEST assay used viral peptide pools to expand antigen-specific CD4+ T cells. The authors isolated CD4+ T cells after around 11 days of culture. Two-dose vaccination with either BNT162b2 or mRNA-1273 was given to the participants. Among the vaccine recipients, none had a prior SARS-CoV-2 infection, and nucleocapsid antibodies were negative. They grew under 2.5 million PBMC in each well, adding 10 IU/ml IL-2 and about 10 ug/ml peptides.

The source is a human donor who received a COVID-19 vaccine. J is TRBJ2-7 and V is TRBV5-1, with 7 bases matching TRBD1. The sample was CD4+ T cells from PBMCs cultured with HCoV-NL63 spike peptides, taken after COVID-19 vaccination. CDR3 DNA sequence: TGCGCCAGCAGCTTGTTACAGGGGCAGAACGAGCAGTACTTC. Its translation: CASSLLQGQNEQYF.